The 14 T cell receptor beta chains listed next were all sequenced from one sample in a study of patients and donors after allogeneic stem cell transplantation. Via MiXCR, TCRdb re-called the RT-PCR reads, giving one row per CDR3 protein. The sample includes about 230,000 distinct CDR3 sequences, around 14% of them seen just once. Source material: blood, either unsorted or a sorted T cell fraction (not recorded which). The receptors come from a human donor who was either an allogeneic HSCT recipient or a stem cell or donor lymphocyte infusion donor (not recorded which). It is not recorded whose cells these are; they may come from a transplant donor.

The chain employs TRBV7-3 and TRBJ2-3, with 7 bases fitting TRBD2. Per the germline V gene, CDR1 is SGHTA and CDR2 is FQGTGA. This CDR3 has 18 amino acids. V lost 0 bases and J lost 3; bases outside the gene matches: 12. The chain's CDR3 is CASSLTPAGGGGTDTQYF. CDR3 sequence (DNA): TGTGCCAGCAGCTTAACCCCCGCCGGCGGGGGAGGTACAGATACGCAGTATTTT.

This clonotype was detected only a few times. The chain links TRBV27 to TRBJ1-4, with D perhaps matching TRBD1 (6 bases). The germline gives CDR1 MNHEY, CDR2 SMNVEV (reference sequence). The germline V and J ends were trimmed by 5 bases and 7 bases, with 20 bases remaining between them. This CDR3 is built from 16 residues. The CDR3 DNA reads TGTGCCAGCAGTACGCAACAGAGGGGGGCTGTTGAAAAACTGTTTTTT. It specifies CASSTQQRGAVEKLFF. Using reference TRBV27 and TRBJ1-4 for the parts outside the CDR3, the full variable domain is EAQVTQNPRYLITVTGKKLTVTCSQNMNHEYMSWYRQDPGLGLRQIYYSMNVEVTDKGDVPEGYKVSRKEKRNFPLILESPSPNQTSLYFCASSTQQRGAVEKLFFGSGTQLSVL.

The V gene is TRBV9, the J gene TRBJ2-7; maybe TRBD1 (6 bases). The CDR3 has 14 residues. Trimming pared 4 bases from V and 2 bases from J, leaving 13 bases between. CDR1 is SGDLS, CDR2 YYNGEE, per germline. The CDR3 DNA sequence: TGTGCCAGCAGCCCCTTCGGACAGACCTACGAGCAGTACTTC. It specifies CASSPFGQTYEQYF.

This clonotype was counted between two and nine times. The chain is built from TRBV3-1 and TRBJ2-7; perhaps TRBD1 as D (6 bases). Trimming stripped 1 base from V and 3 bases from J, with 22 bases between. The CDR3 covers 18 residues. CDR1 and CDR2 (germline): LGHDT, YNNKEL (reference sequence). In DNA form, the CDR3 reads TGTGCCAGCAGCCAAGGTTCTAATTTCCGGGACACCGGCTACGAGCAGTACTTC. As protein: CASSQGSNFRDTGYEQYF.

This clonotype was recorded a few times. The chain uses TRBV11-2 and TRBJ1-1; tentative D call: TRBD1 (5 bases). This CDR3 has 14 amino acids. Per the germline V gene, CDR1 is SGHAT and CDR2 is FQNNGV. V was trimmed by 5 bases and J by 2 bases, leaving 12 bases between them. The CDR3 sequence is CASSPRVGNTEAFF. Here the CDR3 DNA reads TGTGCCAGCAGCCCCAGGGTGGGTAACACTGAAGCTTTCTTT.

In its sample, this clonotype was seen a few times. CDR3 in DNA: TGTGCCAGCAGCACTAGCGGGAGAAGTGCAGATACGCAGTATTTT. Amino acid sequence: CASSTSGRSADTQYF. V and J are TRBV21-1 and TRBJ2-3; the table's TRBD2 call for D was not verified on the DNA. TRBV21-1 corresponds to a pseudogene. The CDR3 covers 15 residues.

This sequence joins TRBV6-4 and TRBJ2-2; D might be TRBD1 (5 bases). The CDR3 is made up of 13 amino acids. V lost 6 bases and J lost 5, with 10 bases in between. Per germline, CDR1 MRHNA and CDR2 SNTAGT. The CDR3 is CASSQTDTGELFF. The CDR3 bases are TGTGCCAGCAGCCAGACAGATACCGGGGAGCTGTTTTTT.

This clonotype was recorded many times. The chain couples TRBV29-1 to TRBJ1-5; the match to TRBD1 covers 10 bases. The CDR3 contains 15 residues. V lost 4 bases, J lost 3 bases, and 6 bases stayed unmatched. Germline loops: CDR1 SQVTM, CDR2 ANQGSEA. The CDR3 coding sequence is TGCAGCGTTGGGTGGGGACAGGGGACCAATCAGCCCCAGCATTTT. Amino acid sequence: CSVGWGQGTNQPQHF.

The sample holds a few counts of this clonotype. The chain employs TRBV20-1 and TRBJ1-5; D gene unclear. CDR1 is DFQATT and CDR2 is SNEGSKA in the germline V gene (reference sequence). The V end lost 0 bases, the J end lost 3 bases, and 15 bases lay between the germline ends. This CDR3 region has 16 residues. The CDR3, as DNA: TGCAGTGCTAGAGACAACAACGAAGCTCCCAATCAGCCCCAGCATTTT. Translation: CSARDNNEAPNQPQHF.

Ten or more counts support this clonotype. The CDR3 region has the DNA TGCAGTGCTAGAGTCAAGTTGACAGGGGTTAACACCGGGGAGCTGTTTTTT. Protein product: CSARVKLTGVNTGELFF. This chain uses TRBV20-1 with TRBJ2-2; TRBD1 matches at 8 bases. V gave up 1 base and J gave up 2 bases; unmatched junction bases: 9. The CDR3 has 17 residues. Germline V lookup: CDR1 DFQATT, CDR2 SNEGSKA (reference sequence).

This clonotype was seen only a few times. The V and J genes are TRBV29-1 and TRBJ1-2; possibly TRBD1 for D (5 bases). In germline, CDR1 is SQVTM, CDR2 ANQGSEA. CDR3 length: 11 residues. Trimming shortened V by 8 bases and J by 8 bases, and 15 bases separated the two germline ends. CDR3 nucleotides: TGCAGCTCCGGGGACGATGTGGGCTACACCTTC. Residues: CSSGDDVGYTF.

V gene TRBV7-8 combines with J gene TRBJ1-1; the D gene is possibly TRBD1 (5 bases). CDR1 and CDR2 (germline): SGHVS, FQNEAQ. CDR3 length equals 15 residues. Trimming took off 4 bases at V and 10 bases at J, with 22 bases between the two ends. In nucleotides, the CDR3 is TGTGCCAGCAGCTCCCTCGGTGGGCAGGGAGGGAGAGCTTTCTTT. It translates to CASSSLGGQGGRAFF.

Many counts were recorded for this clonotype. The chain combines TRBV2 with TRBJ1-4; 7 bases are a match to TRBD1. Germline CDR1 and CDR2: SNHLY and FYNNEI. The CDR3 consists of 15 residues. Trimming at V came to 5 bases and at J to 3 bases, leaving 6 bases not matched to a gene. The CDR3 DNA sequence: TGTGCCAGCAGTATAAATACAGGGGCTAATGAAAAACTGTTTTTT. Translation gives CASSINTGANEKLFF.

CDR3 in amino acids: CASSLSQQFF. CDR3 bases: TGTGCCAGCAGTCTGAGTCAGCAGTTCTTC. The chain couples TRBV2 to TRBJ2-1; D gene unclear. V was trimmed by 5 bases and J by 11 bases, leaving 7 bases between them. The germline gives CDR1 SNHLY, CDR2 FYNNEI. The CDR3 has 10 amino acids.